The 4 T cell receptor beta chains given below trace back to one sample, sequenced in a study of monozygotic twins with inflammatory bowel disease. TCRdb re-called the 5' RACE reads, yielding one record per CDR3 amino acid sequence without DNA. The table lists a few hundred thousand distinct CDR3 sequences, with more than 2% in the top ten. Sample: blood. Receptor source: a human donor with ulcerative colitis or Crohn's disease, or a healthy co-twin of an affected twin (not recorded which).

The chain couples TRBV11-1 to TRBJ1-2; checking the TCRdb D call of TRBD1 is not possible without DNA. The CDR3 consists of 18 residues. Per the germline V gene, CDR1 is SGHAT and CDR2 is FQDESV (reference sequence). CDR3: CASSSDRARGASNYGYTF. The full variable domain, rest sourced from reference TRBV11-1 and TRBJ1-2, is EAEVAQSPRYKITEKSQAVAFWCDPISGHATLYWYRQILGQGPELLVQFQDESVVDDSQLPKDRFSAERLKGVDSTLKIQPAELGDSAMYLCASSSDRARGASNYGYTFGSGTRLTVV.

The chain uses TRBV4-3 and TRBJ2-7; TCRdb's D call of TRBD2 is untestable without DNA. The CDR3 is 16 amino acids. Germline V gene sequence: CDR1 LGHNA, CDR2 YSLEER. The CDR3 loop reads CASSQSGLAPPGEQYF.

J is TRBJ2-1 and V is TRBV18; the D call from TCRdb, TRBD2, cannot be confirmed without DNA. The CDR3 runs 13 residues. Germline CDR1 KGHSH, CDR2 LQKENI. This chain's CDR3 is CASSRTSYNEQFF. The entire variable domain, with the rest obtained from reference TRBV18 and TRBJ2-1, is as follows: NAGVMQNPRHLVRRRGQEARLRCSPMKGHSHVYWYRQLPEEGLKFMVYLQKENIIDESGMPKERFSAEFPKEGPSILRIQQVVRGDSAAYFCASSRTSYNEQFFGPGTRLTVL.

V gene TRBV13 combines with J gene TRBJ2-7; TCRdb proposes TRBD1, but this gene call is untestable without DNA. The CDR3 runs 13 residues. Germline V lookup: CDR1 PRHDT, CDR2 FYEKMQ (reference sequence). The CDR3 reads CASSLQGTGEQYF.